The clone carrying this T cell receptor (beta chain) was seen a few times. The target antigen is unknown. V lost 2 bases, J lost 2 bases, and 4 bases stayed unmatched. The CDR3 extends over 15 amino acids. The germline CDR1 and CDR2 sequences are LGHNA and YNFKEQ. Full-length variable regions came from constant-region reverse primers plus semi-nested Nested Universal Primer A PCR. TCRdb redid the calling of the 5' RACE reads with MiXCR, one entry per CDR3 protein. The sample yields about 43,000 distinct CDR3 sequences, more than 20% seen once. The sorted Tregs were CD4+CD25+CD127-/low cells. Study outcomes and limitations: Tumor Treg TCRs overlapped most with tumor naive CD4+ cells. Whole repertoires were not studied in the larger cohort, only one V-J beta rearrangement. The TCR gene usage of tumor memory CD4+ T cells clustered together with blood and lymph node memory CD4+ cells and with lymph node naive CD4+ cells.

The TCR sequence derives from a female donor with breast cancer. This rearrangement joins TRBV4-2 to TRBJ2-7; TRBD2 agrees at 9 bases. Sequencing input: Tregs sorted from a lymph node. The CDR3 coding sequence is TGTGCCAGCAGCCAAACAGCGGGAGGCACCTACGAGCAGTACTTC. Its translation is CASSQTAGGTYEQYF.